Listed below are T cell receptor beta chains from one sample, sequenced in a study of shared T cell receptors in the human thymus. The protocol was immunoSEQ multiplex PCR, while the TCRdb copy is restricted to in-frame clones and leaves out a portion. The sample shows hundreds of thousands of clones, 70% to 90% of them seen only once. The same sample was also studied in work on human thymus T cells.

What was sequenced was thymocytes. The receptors come from a boy less than two years old with a congenital heart defect. CDR3s include the opening cysteine and the closing phenylalanine or tryptophan. D genes are given only for firm matches. A clone size is listed for some rows: how often the clone was seen (once, few, many), or a class if it is expanded.

>TRBJ1-6|TRBD1|TRBV6-1|-
TGTGCCAGCAGTGTACCCGGGACAGGGGTTTTCACCCTCCACTTT
CASSVPGTGVFTLHF
>TRBJ2-7|-|TRBV7-2|-
TGTGCCAGCAGCTTAAGGGGTACGTGGGAGCAGTACTTC
CASSLRGTWEQYF
>TRBJ1-5|TRBD1|TRBV2|-
TGTGCCAGCAGACCCACCGGGACAGGGCCAAATCAGCCCCAGCATTTT
CASRPTGTGPNQPQHF
>TRBJ2-3|-|TRBV14|-
TGTGCCAGCAGCCGTTTAAATACGCAGTATTTT
CASSRLNTQYF
>TRBJ1-4|TRBD1|TRBV29-1|-
TGCAGCGTGTCCGGGACAGGGCGTGAAAAACTGTTTTTT
CSVSGTGREKLFF
>TRBJ1-5|-|TRBV5-1|-
TGCGCCAGCAGCTTGGACAGGGAGAGAGGTTGCAATCAGCCCCAGCATTTT
CASSLDRERGCNQPQHF
>TRBJ1-4|TRBD1|TRBV5-6|-
TGTGCCAGCAGTTCCCCGGGACAGGAACTGGCAAGGGGTGAAAAACTGTTTTTT
CASSSPGQELARGEKLFF
>TRBJ2-7|TRBD1|TRBV5-1|-
TGCGCCAGCAGCTCCGGGACAGGGGGCTACGAGCAGTACTTC
CASSSGTGGYEQYF
>TRBJ2-1|TRBD2|TRBV30|-
TGTGCCTGGAGTGTAGGGTGGACTAGCGGGAGGAGGCAGTACAATGAGCAGTTCTTC
CAWSVGWTSGRRQYNEQFF
>TRBJ1-2|-|TRBV6-5|-
TGTGCCAGCTTTAACAGGCGGGAGCGCTATTATGGCTACACCTTC
CASFNRRERYYGYTF
>TRBJ1-1|TRBD1|TRBV13|-
TGTGCCAGCAGCTCGACAGGGACGGAAGGTTTTGAAGCTTTCTTT
CASSSTGTEGFEAFF
>TRBJ1-2|-|TRBV30|-
TGTGCCTGGTCAGGGGTAGGAGGCTACACCTTC
CAWSGVGGYTF
>TRBJ2-5|-|TRBV5-1|-
TGCGCCAGCAGCTTGGTCGTCAGGGGAGAAGGGGAGACCCAGTACTTC
CASSLVVRGEGETQYF
>TRBJ2-7|-|TRBV25-1|-
TGTGCCAGCCTCCCCGGCAACCCATCTAGAAACGAGCAGTACTTC
CASLPGNPSRNEQYF
>TRBJ2-3|-|TRBV9|-
TGTGCCAGCAGCGTAGGGGAGCAACTAGCTTTGAGCACAGATACGCAGTATTTT
CASSVGEQLALSTDTQYF
>TRBJ2-3|TRBD1|TRBV9|-
TGTGCCAGCAGCTCCGACAGGGGCGCACCAGATACGCAGTATTTT
CASSSDRGAPDTQYF
>TRBJ2-7|TRBD2|TRBV28|once
TGTGCCAGCAGTTCAGCGGGAATCGACCACGAGCAGTACTTC
CASSSAGIDHEQYF
>TRBJ2-7|-|TRBV15|-
TGTGCCACCAGCAGATCCCCGCCGGGAACCACCTACGAGCAGTACTTC
CATSRSPPGTTYEQYF
>TRBJ2-1|TRBD2|TRBV28|-
TGTGCCAGCAGTTTAATTGTCGGTAGCGGGAGGGCCAATGAGCAGTTCTTC
CASSLIVGSGRANEQFF
>TRBJ2-5|TRBD1|TRBV30|-
TGTGCCTGGAGTGATAGCAGACAGGGAGCCCAGTACTTC
CAWSDSRQGAQYF
>TRBJ2-7|TRBD1|TRBV29-1|-
TGCAGCGTGAGACAATCAGGGGGCTACGAGCAGTACTTC
CSVRQSGGYEQYF
>TRBJ1-4|-|TRBV9|-
TGTGCCAGCAGCGTAGGGGCTGAGGGTAGTAGAGAAAAACTGTTTTTT
CASSVGAEGSREKLFF
>TRBJ1-3|TRBD1|TRBV9|-
TGTGCCAGCAGCCCCCGAGGGGGACAGGGTGCCGGAAACACCATATATTTT
CASSPRGGQGAGNTIYF
>TRBJ1-5|-|TRBV18|-
TGTGCCAGCTCCCCCGCAGGGCGCAATCAGCCCCAGCATTTT
CASSPAGRNQPQHF
>TRBJ2-5|TRBD2|TRBV30|-
TGTGCCGGGTCCGGAACTAGCGGGAGGGTTGAGGAGACCCAGTACTTC
CAGSGTSGRVEETQYF
>TRBJ2-2|TRBD2|TRBV30|-
TGTGCCTGGAGTGTAGCGGGGGCCACCGGGGAGCTGTTTTTT
CAWSVAGATGELFF
>TRBJ2-7|TRBD2|TRBV15|-
TGTGCCACCGAGGTGGGGGGGAGCTACGAGCAGTACTTC
CATEVGGSYEQYF
>TRBJ1-1|TRBD1|TRBV14|once
TGTGCCAGCAGCACCAAGGACAGGGGGACGAACACTGAAGCTTTCTTT
CASSTKDRGTNTEAFF